This passage covers 27 T cell receptor beta chains from one sample sequenced in a study of Tregs in tolerant kidney transplant recipients. Sequenced by immunoSEQ multiplex PCR; TCRdb stores in-frame clones only, minus some. Here the sample spans under 90,000 clones, around 90% being singletons. Related graft donors supplied nonmyeloablative bone marrow transplants, and mixed chimerism was transient. This specimen consisted of CD4+ T cells from blood (PBMCs), obtained 24 months after the transplant. All receptors come from a human patient who received a combined kidney and bone marrow transplant. The graft donor may be the source of some T cells.

J is TRBJ2-7 and V is TRBV14; a possible D gene is TRBD1 (5 bases). Trimming stripped 1 base from V and 3 bases from J, with 10 bases between. Germline V gene sequence: CDR1 SGHDN, CDR2 FVKESK. This CDR3 contains 14 residues. The CDR3 reads CASSQGAGLYEQYF. The CDR3, as DNA: TGTGCCAGCAGCCAAGGGGCAGGGCTCTACGAGCAGTACTTC.

This clone has only one observation. The chain recombines TRBV7-3 with TRBJ2-1; 7 positions agree with TRBD2. CDR3 size: 17 residues. CDR1 and CDR2 from the germline V gene are SGHTA and FQGTGA. J lost 4 bases, V lost 1 base, and 10 bases had no gene match. In nucleotides, the CDR3 is TGTGCCAGCAGCTTAAATAGGGGAGGGGAACAATACAATGAGCAGTTCTTC. Translated: CASSLNRGGEQYNEQFF.

The genes are TRBV29-1 and TRBJ1-1; 8 nucleotides match TRBD1. This CDR3 is built from 13 residues. Trimming removed 5 bases from V and 3 bases from J; junction bases left unmatched: 5. The germline CDR1 and CDR2 sequences are SQVTM and ANQGSEA. The CDR3 region has the DNA TGCAGCGTTTCCCCGACAGGGGACACTGAAGCTTTCTTT. Protein: CSVSPTGDTEAFF.

The chain is built from TRBV5-1 and TRBJ2-3; TRBD1 matches at 10 bases. J was trimmed by 4 bases and V by 2 bases; bases with no gene match: 4. The germline gives CDR1 SGHRS, CDR2 YFSETQ. The CDR3 runs 15 residues. The CDR3 sequence: CASSLRTGGSDTQYF. The CDR3, as DNA: TGCGCCAGCAGCTTAAGGACAGGGGGTTCAGATACGCAGTATTTT.

The chain couples TRBV7-9 to TRBJ1-1, with no clear D. The CDR3 spans 12 residues. The V gene's germline CDR1 is SEHNR and CDR2 FQNEAQ (reference sequence). V shed 5 bases and J shed 5 bases, with 9 bases lying between them. This CDR3 reads CASSPPVTEAFF. The CDR3 coding sequence is TGTGCCAGCAGCCCCCCGGTTACTGAAGCTTTCTTT.

V and J are TRBV6-5 and TRBJ2-5; a possible D gene is TRBD2 (7 bases). V gave up 2 bases and J gave up 11 bases, with 15 bases separating them. Germline CDR1 MNHEY, CDR2 SVGAGI. There are 13 residues in the CDR3. CDR3 in DNA: TGTGCCAGCAGTTACGCGGGGGCTGGAGAGCAGTACTTC. It specifies CASSYAGAGEQYF.

This clone was seen a single time. The chain carries TRBV25-1 and TRBJ2-2; possible D gene TRBD1, 6 bases. The CDR3 has 15 residues. The V gene's germline CDR1 is MGHDK and CDR2 SYGVNS. Trimming cost V 5 bases and J 4 bases, with 14 bases left between them. The CDR3 DNA reads TGTGCCAGCAGTTTCGCCGGGACACTCACCGGGGAGCTGTTTTTT. This gives the protein CASSFAGTLTGELFF. Full variable domain (rest looked up from reference TRBV25-1 and TRBJ2-2): EADIYQTPRYLVIGTGKKITLECSQTMGHDKMYWYQQDPGMELHLIHYSYGVNSTEKGDLSSESTVSRIRTEHFPLTLESARPSHTSQYLCASSFAGTLTGELFFGEGSRLTVL.

V and J are TRBV6-5 and TRBJ2-3, with D possibly matching TRBD1 (6 bases). V was pared by 2 bases and J by 1 base, with 10 bases between. This CDR3 is 15 amino acids long. Germline values: CDR1 MNHEY, CDR2 SVGAGI. The CDR3 region is CASSYLRQGTDTQYF. The CDR3, as DNA: TGTGCCAGCAGTTACCTCAGACAGGGCACAGATACGCAGTATTTT.

The chain combines TRBV6-6 with TRBJ1-6; 7 positions agree with TRBD1. Germline V lookup: CDR1 MNHNY, CDR2 SVGAGI (reference sequence). This CDR3 is built from 14 residues. V lost 0 bases and J lost 13; bases outside the gene matches: 6. The chain's CDR3 is CASSYSRAGGPLHF. The DNA for the CDR3 is TGTGCCAGCAGTTACTCAAGAGCAGGGGGTCCCCTCCACTTT.

This rearrangement joins TRBV6-1 to TRBJ2-5, with 7 bases identical to TRBD2. The CDR3 is 14 amino acids. The V segment lost 7 bases and the J segment 5 bases; nucleotides outside the gene matches: 10. Germline V CDR1 and CDR2: MNHNS, SASEGT. CDR3 sequence (DNA): TGTGCCAGCATAACAGCGGGGTCCCGGGAGACCCAGTACTTC. This translates into CASITAGSRETQYF.

The chain combines TRBV5-1 with TRBJ1-1, with D possibly TRBD1 on 5 matching bases. CDR1 is SGHRS and CDR2 is YFSETQ in the germline V gene. This CDR3 contains 13 residues. V lost 2 bases to trimming and J lost 6 bases, with 11 bases between them. The CDR3 DNA follows: TGCGCCAGCAGCTTTTTCAGGGAGGCTGAAGCTTTCTTT. Translating gives CASSFFREAEAFF.

There are a few counts of this clone. V and J are TRBV10-3 and TRBJ1-3; tentatively, D is TRBD1 (5 bases). Germline V gene sequence: CDR1 ENHRY, CDR2 SYGVKD. CDR3 length equals 13 residues. The V end was cut by 6 bases, the J end by 4 bases, with 10 bases between. The CDR3 loop is CAIRNRSGNTIYF. DNA for the CDR3: TGTGCCATCAGAAACAGGTCCGGAAACACCATATATTTT.

This chain connects TRBV4-3 to TRBJ2-1, with TRBD1 matching 7 bases. With 0 bases clipped from V and 7 bases from J, the junction kept 6 bases outside the gene matches. Germline V CDR1 and CDR2: LGHNA, YSLEER. The CDR3 is made up of 15 amino acids. Here the CDR3 reads CASSQDPTGLNEQFF. Here the CDR3 DNA reads TGCGCCAGCAGCCAAGATCCGACAGGGCTGAATGAGCAGTTCTTC.

The chain has TRBV9 and TRBJ2-3; D gene unclear. Germline V gene sequence: CDR1 SGDLS, CDR2 YYNGEE. CDR3 length equals 13 residues. V lost 0 bases, J lost 5 bases, and 7 bases lay in between. The CDR3 bases are TGTGCCAGCAGCGTAGAGCTAAAAGATACGCAGTATTTT. As protein: CASSVELKDTQYF.

The chain recombines TRBV7-9 with TRBJ2-5; perhaps TRBD2 as D (6 bases). V lost 10 bases and J 1 base, leaving 13 bases between the germline ends. CDR3 length equals 13 residues. CDR1 and CDR2 (germline): SEHNR, FQNEAQ (reference sequence). The CDR3 coding sequence is TGTGCCACAGGAGGGACCACCCAAGAGACCCAGTACTTC. The encoded protein is CATGGTTQETQYF.

V gene TRBV18 combines with J gene TRBJ1-3; a weak D match, TRBD1 (5 bases). This CDR3 contains 15 residues. Germline V gives CDR1 KGHSH, CDR2 LQKENI. Trimming removed 3 bases from V and 4 bases from J, with 13 bases in between. The chain's CDR3 is CASSPKEGFGNTIYF. In nucleotides, the CDR3 is TGTGCCAGCTCACCGAAGGAGGGGTTCGGAAACACCATATATTTT.

The J gene is TRBJ2-7, the V gene TRBV18; 9 bases match TRBD1. The germline CDR1 and CDR2 sequences are KGHSH and LQKENI. J was trimmed by 3 bases and V by 5 bases; bases with no gene match: 8. The CDR3 has 15 amino acids. The chain's CDR3 is CASSDRTGALYEQYF. In nucleotides, the CDR3 is TGTGCCAGCTCAGACAGGACAGGGGCTCTCTACGAGCAGTACTTC. The whole variable domain, filled in from reference TRBV18 and TRBJ2-7, reads NAGVMQNPRHLVRRRGQEARLRCSPMKGHSHVYWYRQLPEEGLKFMVYLQKENIIDESGMPKERFSAEFPKEGPSILRIQQVVRGDSAAYFCASSDRTGALYEQYFGPGTRLTVT.

The chain recombines TRBV7-3 with TRBJ2-1; tentative D call: TRBD2 (6 bases). Per the germline V gene, CDR1 is SGHTA and CDR2 is FQGTGA. The CDR3 totals 11 residues. V lost 5 bases to trimming and J lost 9 bases, with 8 bases between them. The CDR3 loop reads CASSPGGEQFF. The DNA of the CDR3 is TGTGCCAGCAGCCCCGGGGGTGAGCAGTTCTTC.

CDR3 coding DNA: TGTGCCAGCAGCCGTATTAGGGACAGGGCTGAAAAACTGTTTTTT. This sequence encodes CASSRIRDRAEKLFF. The chain has TRBV7-9 and TRBJ1-4; TRBD1 matches 9 bases. Germline lookup yields CDR1 SEHNR and CDR2 FQNEAQ (reference sequence). CDR3 length: 15 residues. J lost 7 bases, V lost 5 bases, and 8 bases had no gene match.

The chain is built from TRBV6-1 and TRBJ1-2; D gene uncertain. V lost 6 bases to trimming and J lost 5 bases, with 13 bases between them. Germline V CDR1 and CDR2: MNHNS, SASEGT. This CDR3 has 13 residues. The chain's CDR3 is CASSPRMDYGYTF. CDR3 sequence (DNA): TGTGCCAGCAGCCCTAGGATGGATTATGGCTACACCTTC.

V and J are TRBV27 and TRBJ2-3; maybe TRBD2 (6 bases). Germline assignment: CDR1 MNHEY and CDR2 SMNVEV (reference sequence). The CDR3 is 15 residues long. V was pared by 3 bases and J by 6 bases, with 16 bases between. The CDR3 coding sequence is TGTGCCAGCAGTTTGAGACTACCGGGGAGGGATACGCAGTATTTT. It encodes CASSLRLPGRDTQYF.

The V and J genes are TRBV25-1 and TRBJ2-7; D possibly corresponds to TRBD2 (5 bases). The CDR3 sequence is 15 residues long. The V end lost 5 bases, the J end lost 6 bases, and 20 bases lay between the germline ends. In germline, CDR1 is MGHDK, CDR2 SYGVNS. CDR3 region: CASSSVGVYPSEQYF. The DNA of the CDR3 is TGTGCCAGCAGTTCGGTGGGAGTTTATCCCTCCGAGCAGTACTTC.

The gene calls are TRBV9 and TRBJ2-1, with 14 bases identical to TRBD2. J gave up 3 bases and V 3 bases, and 14 bases lay outside the gene matches. The CDR3 runs 20 residues. Germline lookup yields CDR1 SGDLS and CDR2 YYNGEE. This chain's CDR3 is CASSDMGLAGVLGLYNEQFF. The CDR3 DNA reads TGTGCCAGCAGCGACATGGGACTAGCGGGGGTCTTGGGGCTCTACAATGAGCAGTTCTTC.

This chain links TRBV30 with TRBJ1-2; a weak D match, TRBD1 (5 bases). Trimming shortened V by 1 base and J by 3 bases, and 9 bases separated the two germline ends. This CDR3 contains 13 residues. The V gene's germline CDR1 is GTSNPN and CDR2 SVGIG (reference sequence). The CDR3 is CAWSERGDYGYTF. Written as DNA, the CDR3 is TGTGCCTGGAGTGAACGGGGGGACTATGGCTACACCTTC. The variable domain in full, completed from reference TRBV30 and TRBJ1-2, reads SQTIHQWPATLVQPVGSPLSLECTVEGTSNPNLYWYRQAAGRGLQLLFYSVGIGQISSEVPQNLSASRPQDRQFILSSKKLLLSDSGFYLCAWSERGDYGYTFGSGTRLTVV.

The V and J genes are TRBV29-1 and TRBJ2-5, with TRBD1 as a possible D gene (6 bases). V was clipped by 7 bases and J by 4 bases, with 16 bases between them. The length of the CDR3 is 13 residues. Germline V CDR1 and CDR2: SQVTM, ANQGSEA. The CDR3 DNA reads as TGCAGCGGGAACAGGGTTTTTGGAGAGACCCAGTACTTC. Translating it yields CSGNRVFGETQYF.

The rearrangement joins TRBV18 to TRBJ2-7; weak D call: TRBD2 (6 bases). The CDR3 extends over 22 amino acids. Trimming took off 0 bases at V and 4 bases at J, with 34 bases between the two ends. Germline CDR1 is KGHSH and CDR2 is LQKENI. The CDR3 here is CASSPPLILRGKGKEGWYEQYF. Written as DNA, the CDR3 is TGTGCCAGCTCACCACCGTTAATTTTACGGGGAAAAGGGAAGGAGGGTTGGTACGAGCAGTACTTC.

Here the CDR3 reads CASSVLAGVGYTF. CDR3 nucleotides: TGTGCCAGCAGTGTTTTGGCAGGGGTCGGCTACACCTTC. The V call is TRBV6-1, the J call TRBJ1-2; D is perhaps TRBD1 (6 bases). The germline V gene has CDR1 MNHNS and CDR2 SASEGT. The CDR3 consists of 13 residues. The germline V and J ends were trimmed by 4 bases and 8 bases, with 14 bases remaining between them.